Listed below are T cell receptor beta chains from one sample, sequenced in a study of blood T cell repertoires in COVID-19. Repertoires were generated with immunoSEQ multiplex PCR, while TCRdb's copy carries only in-frame clones and drops some. The sample records about 410,000 clones, 75% to 90% being singletons. The specimen sequenced was peripheral blood. The receptors originated from a woman aged 35 to 49 with COVID-19, enrolled during active disease. The CDR3 runs from the conserved cysteine through the conserved F or W. Each record gives: clone size, V gene, J gene, D gene, CDR3 protein, CDR3 DNA. D genes are given only for firm matches. The size entry is marked missing in some rows and otherwise reads once, few, many or a size class.

>once|TRBV7-9|TRBJ1-6|.
CASSHPSIDNSPLHF
TGTGCCAGCAGCCATCCCAGTATCGATAATTCACCCCTCCACTTT
>few|TRBV5-4|TRBJ1-5|.
CASSHGGGSNQPQHF
TGTGCCAGCAGCCATGGGGGGGGTAGCAATCAGCCCCAGCATTTT
>.|TRBV5-4|TRBJ2-3|TRBD2
CASSRRAGGTDTQYF
TGTGCCAGCAGCCGGCGGGCGGGGGGCACAGATACGCAGTATTTT
>.|TRBV3-1/TRBV3-2|TRBJ2-5|.
CASSQDRGRETQYF
TGTGCCAGCAGCCAAGATCGAGGGAGAGAGACCCAGTACTTC
>.|TRBV15|TRBJ1-1|.
CATSRKLLGEAFF
TGTGCCACCAGCAGAAAACTTCTCGGTGAAGCTTTCTTT
>.|TRBV4-3|TRBJ2-7|TRBD2
CASSRTWGVLAGEGGNEQYF
TGCGCCAGCAGCCGCACCTGGGGGGTACTAGCGGGAGAAGGAGGTAACGAGCAGTACTTC
>.|TRBV7-2|TRBJ1-2|.
CASSHIGGLDGYTF
TGTGCCAGCAGCCATATCGGGGGACTGGATGGCTACACCTTC
>once|TRBV6-2/TRBV6-3|TRBJ1-1|TRBD1
CASSRNPGQATEAFF
TGTGCCAGCAGCCGCAATCCGGGACAGGCAACTGAAGCTTTCTTT
>.|TRBV6-2/TRBV6-3|TRBJ1-1|TRBD1
CASSYFGQVNTEAFF
TGTGCCAGCAGTTACTTTGGACAGGTGAACACTGAAGCTTTCTTT
>.|TRBV5-1|TRBJ1-1|.
CASSLDPIAGTSEAFF
TGCGCCAGCAGCTTGGACCCTATTGCCGGGACAAGTGAAGCTTTCTTT
>.|TRBV6-5|TRBJ2-4|.
CASSYSELAKNIQYF
TGTGCCAGCAGTTACTCAGAGTTAGCCAAAAACATTCAGTACTTC
>.|TRBV6-2/TRBV6-3|TRBJ1-2|TRBD1
CASSYVGGQNGYTF
TGTGCCAGCAGTTACGTCGGGGGACAGAATGGCTACACCTTC
>.|TRBV11-2|TRBJ1-2|.
CASSLERSGGYTF
TGTGCCAGCAGCTTAGAGAGGAGCGGGGGCTACACCTTC
>.|TRBV4-3|TRBJ1-6|.
CASSHVERDSPLHF
TGCGCCAGCAGCCACGTCGAGAGGGATTCACCCCTCCACTTT
>.|TRBV29-1|TRBJ2-7|TRBD1
CSGATGGGYEQYF
TGCAGCGGAGCAACAGGGGGTGGTTACGAGCAGTACTTC
>.|TRBV28|TRBJ1-2|TRBD1
CASSLYTRGPANYGYTF
TGTGCCAGCAGTTTATACACCAGGGGGCCTGCTAACTATGGCTACACCTTC